These T cell receptor beta chains were read from a single sample in a study of tumor and adjacent non-tumor tissue in lung cancer. Via MiXCR, TCRdb re-called the multiplex PCR reads, giving one row per CDR3 protein. The sample shows roughly 140,000 distinct CDR3 sequences, about 71% of them seen only once. Specimen: lung tumor tissue. Every receptor here comes from a man in his sixties with small cell lung cancer. CDR3s include the opening cysteine and the closing phenylalanine or tryptophan. D genes are given only for firm matches. Not every row has a clone size; where given, it reads once, few, many or a size class.

J gene	D gene	V gene	clone size	CDR3 protein	CDR3 DNA
TRBJ2-2	TRBD2	TRBV6-6	NA	CATSFSSGANTGEMFF	TGTGCCACCTCGTTTTCTAGCGGGGCGAACACCGGAGAGATGTTTTTT
TRBJ1-5	NA	TRBV29-1	NA	CRVGATSNQPQHF	TGCAGGGTTGGAGCTACGAGCAATCAGCCCCAGCATTTT
TRBJ2-1	TRBD2	TRBV11-3	NA	CTSSSGLAGGPYNEQFF	TGTACCAGCAGCTCAGGACTAGCGGGAGGGCCCTACAATGAACAGTTCTTC
TRBJ2-1	NA	TRBV7-8	NA	CASSYGTGSNEQFF	TGTGCCAGCAGCTATGGGACTGGATCGAATGAGCAGTTCTTC
TRBJ1-6	NA	TRBV11-2	NA	CANSSHTRGSPLHF	TGTGCCAACAGCTCCCACACGCGAGGATCACCCCTCCACTTT
TRBJ2-3	NA	TRBV7-9	NA	CASSLADTNTQYF	TGTGCCAGCAGCTTAGCCGACACGAATACGCAGTATTTT
TRBJ2-5	NA	TRBV20-1	few	CSAERDTQETQYF	TGCAGTGCTGAGCGGGACACTCAAGAGACCCAGTACTTC
TRBJ2-5	NA	TRBV12-3/TRBV12-4	NA	CASSYRIQETQYF	TGTGCCAGCAGTTATCGTATCCAAGAGACCCAGTACTTC
TRBJ2-1	TRBD2	TRBV12-5	few	CASGLLAGGWEQFF	TGTGCTAGTGGTTTGCTAGCGGGAGGTTGGGAGCAGTTCTTC
TRBJ2-1	TRBD2	TRBV20-1	NA	CSARSSGRASEFF	TGCAGTGCTAGAAGTAGCGGGAGGGCAAGTGAGTTCTTC
TRBJ2-7	NA	TRBV6-5	many	CASSYSSGLGYEQYF	TGTGCCAGCAGTTACTCCTCGGGGCTCGGGTACGAGCAGTACTTC
TRBJ1-6	NA	TRBV20-1	NA	CSAVIWTSKNSPLHF	TGCAGTGCCGTGATATGGACAAGTAAAAATTCACCCCTCCACTTT
TRBJ2-3	TRBD2	TRBV20-1	few	CSAIGVSGSTDTQYF	TGCAGTGCCATAGGAGTTAGCGGGAGCACAGATACGCAGTATTTT
TRBJ2-7	TRBD2	TRBV6-2/TRBV6-3	medium-sized	CASNGGSSYEQYF	TGTGCCAGCAACGGCGGGAGTTCATACGAGCAGTACTTC
TRBJ2-7	NA	TRBV4-1	many	CASSQGYGEQYF	TGCGCCAGCAGCCAGGGGTATGGCGAGCAGTACTTC
TRBJ2-3	NA	TRBV11-2	NA	CASCSPPPDTQYF	TGTGCCAGCTGCTCCCCCCCGCCGGATACACAGTATTTT
TRBJ2-5	TRBD1	TRBV7-9	many	CASSSGQGQTQYF	TGTGCCAGCAGCTCGGGACAGGGGCAGACCCAGTACTTC
TRBJ2-1	NA	TRBV20-1	few	CSARAWDEQFF	TGCAGTGCTAGGGCGTGGGATGAGCAGTTCTTC
TRBJ2-6	TRBD1	TRBV6-1	NA	CASSFRTGGGSGVNVLTF	TGTGCCAGCAGCTTTAGGACAGGGGGCGGGTCTGGGGTCAACGTCCTGACTTTC
TRBJ2-5	NA	TRBV11-2	once	CAGSVIGAHEYF	TGTGCCGGCAGCGTAATCGGGGCCCATGAATACTTC
TRBJ2-6	NA	TRBV6-1	NA	CASSFPGQALSGANVLSF	TGTGCCAGTAGCTTTCCGGGACAGGCGCTGAGCGGGGCCAACGTCCTGTCTTTC
TRBJ2-2	NA	TRBV11-1	many	CASSLGGRTGELFF	TGTGCCAGCAGCTTAGGGGGCCGTACCGGGGAGCTGTTTTTT
TRBJ1-1	TRBD1	TRBV5-1	NA	CVSSLDRGRREAFF	TGCGTCAGCAGCTTGGATAGGGGGCGTCGTGAAGCTTTCTTT
TRBJ2-3	TRBD2	TRBV20-1	NA	CSARVPLTRLAEVQDTQYF	TGCAGTGCTAGGGTCCCTCTGACTCGGCTAGCGGAAGTTCAAGATACACAGTATTTT
TRBJ2-5	TRBD1	TRBV12-3/TRBV12-4	few	CASRPGQAQETQYF	TGTGCCAGCAGACCGGGACAGGCCCAAGAGACCCAGTACTTC
TRBJ2-1	NA	TRBV11-1	NA	CATSFVGVRGRGEQFF	TGTGCCACCAGCTTCGTGGGGGTCAGGGGTAGGGGTGAGCAGTTCTTC
TRBJ2-7	NA	TRBV4-1	NA	CASSRDQGPYEQYF	TGCGCCAGCAGCCGAGATCAGGGACCTTACGAGCAGTACTTC
TRBJ2-6	TRBD1	TRBV12-3/TRBV12-4	NA	CTSTDRGSLSSGANVLTF	TGTACCAGTACCGACAGGGGGAGTTTGAGCTCTGGGGCCAACGTCCTGACTTTC
TRBJ1-2	TRBD1	TRBV20-1	NA	CSAWDSLGYGYTF	TGCAGTGCTTGGGACAGCCTTGGTTATGGCTACACCTTC
TRBJ2-3	NA	TRBV20-1	many	CSARKGRSTDTQYF	TGCAGTGCTAGAAAGGGCAGAAGCACAGATACGCAGTATTTT
TRBJ2-5	TRBD2	TRBV4-2	few	CASSQFQAGGQETQYF	TGTGCCAGCAGCCAATTTCAAGCGGGAGGCCAAGAGACCCAGTACTTC
TRBJ2-1	TRBD2	TRBV28	few	CASSSSGRRNNEQFF	TGTGCCAGCAGTTCTAGCGGGAGGAGGAACAATGAGCAGTTCTTC
TRBJ2-5	TRBD2	TRBV4-2	NA	CASSQGRLAGEETQYF	TGTGCCAGCAGCCAAGGGAGGCTAGCGGGAGAAGAGACCCAGTACTTC
TRBJ2-1	NA	TRBV20-1	NA	CSASVQVANSYNEQFF	TGCAGTGCTAGCGTACAAGTGGCAAACTCCTACAATGAGCAGTTCTTC
TRBJ1-1	NA	TRBV7-8	few	CASSLGGGYTEAFF	TGTGCCAGCAGCTTAGGGGGGGGGTACACTGAAGCTTTCTTT
TRBJ1-1	NA	TRBV5-5	few	CASSPGGGLGTEAFF	TGTGCCAGCAGCCCGGGGGGGGGTTTGGGCACTGAAGCTTTCTTT
TRBJ2-7	NA	TRBV20-1	NA	CNAREPSGYEQYF	TGCAATGCTAGGGAGCCTTCGGGTTACGAGCAATATTTC
TRBJ1-2	TRBD1	TRBV6-5	NA	CGSSYETGTGAYGYTF	TGTGGCAGCAGTTACGAAACCGGGACAGGGGCCTATGGCTACACCTTC
TRBJ2-3	NA	TRBV12-3/TRBV12-4	NA	CASSLETLSTDTQYF	TGTGCCAGCAGTTTAGAGACACTAAGCACAGATACGCAGTATTTT
TRBJ2-7	NA	TRBV20-1	once	CRATPGVGSYEQYF	TGCAGAGCTACCCCTGGTGTGGGATCCTACGAGCAGTACTTC
TRBJ2-7	TRBD2	TRBV11-2	many	CASSLIWLAGGPWHEQYF	TGTGCCAGCAGCTTAATCTGGCTAGCGGGAGGGCCTTGGCACGAGCAGTACTTC
TRBJ2-4	NA	TRBV11-2	NA	CANSLEAAGILYF	TGTGCCAACAGCTTAGAGGCAGCGGGCATTCTGTACTTC
TRBJ1-1	TRBD1	TRBV4-1	NA	CASSKEGTGRAQGEAFF	TGCGCCAGCAGCAAGGAGGGGACAGGTCGGGCCCAGGGTGAAGCTTTCTTT
TRBJ2-1	NA	TRBV6-1	NA	CASRAPIAGHLNEQFF	TGTGCCAGCAGGGCGCCAATAGCAGGTCACCTCAATGAGCAGTTCTTC
TRBJ1-5	NA	TRBV20-1	NA	CSARDDEAQHF	TGCAGTGCTAGGGACGATGAAGCCCAGCATTTT
TRBJ2-3	TRBD2	TRBV10-3	NA	CAISEEGGRDTQYF	TGTGCCATAAGTGAGGAGGGCGGGAGGGATACGCAGTATTTT
TRBJ2-5	NA	TRBV29-1	many	CSVRTGSGETQYF	TGCAGCGTTAGAACAGGGAGCGGAGAGACCCAGTACTTC
TRBJ1-2	NA	TRBV7-9	NA	CVSSLGAAGYTF	TGTGTCAGCAGCTTGGGGGCCGCTGGCTACACTTTC
TRBJ2-7	TRBD2	TRBV29-1	NA	CSVEDSSGRAFKQYF	TGCAGCGTTGAAGACTCTAGCGGGAGGGCCTTTAAGCAGTACTTC
TRBJ2-5	NA	TRBV6-2/TRBV6-3	NA	CASRRTEGETQYF	TGTGCCAGCAGACGTACAGAGGGGGAGACCCAGTACTTC
TRBJ1-5	NA	TRBV20-1	few	CSAKEEGGSNQPQHF	TGCAGTGCAAAGGAGGAGGGGGGGTCCAATCAGCCCCAGCATTTT
TRBJ2-5	TRBD2	TRBV11-2	many	CASSWGLAETQYF	TGTGCCAGCAGCTGGGGACTAGCGGAGACCCAGTACTTC
TRBJ1-1	NA	TRBV20-1	NA	CSARVGTGLNTEAFF	TGCAGTGCTAGGGTGGGGACCGGTCTGAACACTGAAGCTTTCTTT
TRBJ1-1	NA	TRBV4-1	once	CANNQGNEAFF	TGCGCCAACAACCAGGGGAATGAAGCTTTCTTT
TRBJ2-4	NA	TRBV20-1	few	CSAKRQYIQYF	TGCAGTGCCAAACGCCAATACATTCAGTACTTC
TRBJ1-4	NA	TRBV20-1	NA	CSARSGLRNEKLFF	TGCAGCGCTAGATCGGGACTCCGTAATGAAAAACTGTTTTTC
TRBJ2-5	NA	TRBV6-2/TRBV6-3	many	CASRLPTQETQYF	TGTGCCAGCAGGCTACCGACCCAAGAGACCCAGTACTTC
TRBJ2-1	TRBD2	TRBV11-3	once	CASRPRGRAYNEQFF	TGTGCCAGCAGACCAAGAGGGAGGGCCTATAATGAGCAGTTCTTC